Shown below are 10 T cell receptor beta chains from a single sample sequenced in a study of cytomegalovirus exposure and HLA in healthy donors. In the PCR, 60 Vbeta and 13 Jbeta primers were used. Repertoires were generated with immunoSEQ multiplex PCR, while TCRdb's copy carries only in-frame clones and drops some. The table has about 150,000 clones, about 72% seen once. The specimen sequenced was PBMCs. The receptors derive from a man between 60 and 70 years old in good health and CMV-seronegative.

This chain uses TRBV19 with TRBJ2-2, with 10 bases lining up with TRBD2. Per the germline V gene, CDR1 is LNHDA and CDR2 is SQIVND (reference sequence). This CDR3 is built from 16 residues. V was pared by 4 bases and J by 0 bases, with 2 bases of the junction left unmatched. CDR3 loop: CASSTLAGANTGELFF. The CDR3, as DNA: TGTGCCAGTAGTACTCTAGCGGGAGCGAACACCGGGGAGCTGTTTTTT.

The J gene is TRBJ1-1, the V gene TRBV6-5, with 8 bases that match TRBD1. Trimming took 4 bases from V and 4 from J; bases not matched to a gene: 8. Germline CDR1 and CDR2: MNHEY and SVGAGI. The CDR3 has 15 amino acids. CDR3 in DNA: TGTGCCAGCAGTTCACGGACAGGGTTAGGCACTGAAGCTTTCTTT. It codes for CASSSRTGLGTEAFF.

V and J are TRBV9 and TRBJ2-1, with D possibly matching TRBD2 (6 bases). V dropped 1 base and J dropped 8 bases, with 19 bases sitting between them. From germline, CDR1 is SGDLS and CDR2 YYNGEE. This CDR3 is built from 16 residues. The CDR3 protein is CASSVLAEPLLHEQFF. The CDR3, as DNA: TGTGCCAGCAGCGTATTAGCGGAACCTCTTCTACATGAGCAGTTCTTC. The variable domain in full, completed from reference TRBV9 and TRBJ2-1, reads DSGVTQTPKHLITATGQRVTLRCSPRSGDLSVYWYQQSLDQGLQFLIQYYNGEERAKGNILERFSAQQFPDLHSELNLSSLELGDSALYFCASSVLAEPLLHEQFFGPGTRLTVL.

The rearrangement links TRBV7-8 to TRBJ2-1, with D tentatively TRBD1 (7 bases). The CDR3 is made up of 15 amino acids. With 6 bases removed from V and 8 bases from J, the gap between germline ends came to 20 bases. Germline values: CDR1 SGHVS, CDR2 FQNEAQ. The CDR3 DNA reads TGTGCCAGCAGTCCCAGGGGGACTGTGCACTATGAGCAGTTCTTC. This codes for CASSPRGTVHYEQFF.

CDR3 DNA: TGTGCCAGCACCCCCTCCAGGACAGCCTATGGCTACACCTTC. This encodes CASTPSRTAYGYTF. The chain links TRBV6-1 to TRBJ1-2, with D tentatively TRBD1 (6 bases). The germline CDR1 and CDR2 sequences are MNHNS and SASEGT. Between the trimmed V and J ends, which lost 7 bases and 4 bases, there was a span of 16 bases. The CDR3 length is 14 residues.

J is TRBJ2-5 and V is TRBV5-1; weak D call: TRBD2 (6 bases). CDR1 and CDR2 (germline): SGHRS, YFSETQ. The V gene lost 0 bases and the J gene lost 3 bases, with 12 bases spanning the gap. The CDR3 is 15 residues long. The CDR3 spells CASSLALGGEETQYF. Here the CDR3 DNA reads TGCGCCAGCAGCTTGGCCTTGGGAGGCGAAGAGACCCAGTACTTC.

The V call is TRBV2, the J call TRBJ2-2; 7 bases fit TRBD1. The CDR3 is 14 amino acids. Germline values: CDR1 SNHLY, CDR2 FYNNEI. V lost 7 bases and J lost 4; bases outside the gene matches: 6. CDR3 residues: CASTGTAGTGELFF. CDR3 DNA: TGTGCCAGCACCGGGACAGCCGGCACCGGGGAGCTGTTTTTT.

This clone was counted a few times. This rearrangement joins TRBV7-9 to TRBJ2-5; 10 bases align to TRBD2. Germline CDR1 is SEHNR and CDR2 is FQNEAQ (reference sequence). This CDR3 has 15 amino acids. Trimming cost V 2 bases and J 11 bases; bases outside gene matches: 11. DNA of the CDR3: TGTGCCAGCAGCTTATGGCCTAGCGGGAGTCGGGAGCAGTACTTC. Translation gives CASSLWPSGSREQYF.

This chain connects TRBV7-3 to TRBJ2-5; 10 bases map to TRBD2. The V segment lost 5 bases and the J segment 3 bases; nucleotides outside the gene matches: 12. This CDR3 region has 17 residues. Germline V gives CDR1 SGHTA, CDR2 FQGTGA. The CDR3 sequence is CASSRGLGTSAEETQYF. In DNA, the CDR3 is TGTGCCAGCAGCCGTGGGCTTGGGACTAGCGCAGAAGAGACCCAGTACTTC.

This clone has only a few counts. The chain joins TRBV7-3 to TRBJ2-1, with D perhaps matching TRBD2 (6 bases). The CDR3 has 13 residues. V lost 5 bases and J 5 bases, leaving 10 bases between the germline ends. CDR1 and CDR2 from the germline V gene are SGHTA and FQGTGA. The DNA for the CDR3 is TGTGCCAGCAGCCGGGACTCGGACAATGAGCAGTTCTTC. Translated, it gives CASSRDSDNEQFF. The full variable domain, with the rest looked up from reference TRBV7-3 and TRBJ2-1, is GAGVSQTPSNKVTEKGKYVELRCDPISGHTALYWYRQSLGQGPEFLIYFQGTGAADDSGLPNDRFFAVRPEGSVSTLKIQRTERGDSAVYLCASSRDSDNEQFFGPGTRLTVL.